A selection of T cell receptor beta chains follows, all from one sample in a study of blood T cell repertoires in COVID-19. TCRdb's table, derived via immunoSEQ multiplex PCR, lists solely in-frame clones and lacks some. In the table there are around 480,000 clones, roughly 88% of which are singletons. The source material was peripheral blood. Receptors originate from a woman in her fifties or sixties with COVID-19, enrolled during active disease. The CDR3 runs from the conserved cysteine through the conserved F or W. A D gene is named only where the DNA matches it firmly. Clone size is stated in some rows and not others, as once, few, many or a class when expanded.

clone size: -
V gene: TRBV28
D gene: -
J gene: TRBJ1-2
CDR3 DNA: TGTGCCAGCAGTTTTAGCCCTGGGGGGGGCTACACCTTC
CDR3 protein: CASSFSPGGGYTF

clone size: -
V gene: TRBV6-5
D gene: TRBD1
J gene: TRBJ2-7
CDR3 DNA: TGTGCCAGCAGTAAGACAGGGCCGTACGAGCAGTACTTC
CDR3 protein: CASSKTGPYEQYF

clone size: -
V gene: TRBV6-5
D gene: -
J gene: TRBJ1-1
CDR3 DNA: TGTGCCAGCAGTTACTCCCAGGGTGACACTGAAGCTTTCTTT
CDR3 protein: CASSYSQGDTEAFF

clone size: -
V gene: TRBV19
D gene: TRBD1
J gene: TRBJ1-2
CDR3 DNA: TGTGCCAGTAGTCCTCGGACAGGGCTTTCTGGTGGCTACACCTTC
CDR3 protein: CASSPRTGLSGGYTF

clone size: -
V gene: TRBV5-1
D gene: TRBD2
J gene: TRBJ2-2
CDR3 DNA: TGCGCCAGCAGCCGATCGATCCTAGCGGGGGCCTCCACCGGGGAGCTGTTTTTT
CDR3 protein: CASSRSILAGASTGELFF

clone size: once
V gene: TRBV3-1/TRBV3-2
D gene: -
J gene: TRBJ2-7
CDR3 DNA: TGTGCCAGCAGCCAAGGACAGTATACCTACGAGCAGTACTTC
CDR3 protein: CASSQGQYTYEQYF

clone size: -
V gene: TRBV6-2/TRBV6-3
D gene: TRBD2
J gene: TRBJ2-7
CDR3 DNA: TGTGCCAGCAGTTCCACCGTACTAGCGGGGTACTCCGGCGAGCAGTACTTC
CDR3 protein: CASSSTVLAGYSGEQYF

clone size: -
V gene: TRBV24-1
D gene: -
J gene: TRBJ1-5
CDR3 DNA: TGTGCCACCAGTGATTTTTCAGGGGATGGTGATAGCAATCAGCCCCAGCATTTT
CDR3 protein: CATSDFSGDGDSNQPQHF

clone size: -
V gene: TRBV28
D gene: TRBD1
J gene: TRBJ1-6
CDR3 DNA: TGTGCCAGCAGTTTTCAGGGGGTGGGGAATTCACCCCTCCACTTT
CDR3 protein: CASSFQGVGNSPLHF

clone size: -
V gene: TRBV11-1
D gene: TRBD1
J gene: TRBJ2-2
CDR3 DNA: TGTGCCAGCAGCTCTACTGCAGGGGGCACCGGGGAGCTGTTTTTT
CDR3 protein: CASSSTAGGTGELFF

clone size: -
V gene: TRBV5-1
D gene: -
J gene: TRBJ1-1
CDR3 DNA: TGCGCCAGCAGCTTGGCATCAGAAGCTTTCTTT
CDR3 protein: CASSLASEAFF

clone size: -
V gene: TRBV4-1
D gene: -
J gene: TRBJ1-2
CDR3 DNA: TGCGCCAGCAGCCAGGCAGGTTCGAACCACTATGGCTACACCTTC
CDR3 protein: CASSQAGSNHYGYTF

clone size: once
V gene: TRBV3-1/TRBV3-2
D gene: TRBD1
J gene: TRBJ1-4
CDR3 DNA: TGTGCCAGCAGCCTCCAAACAGGGGGCGGTGAAAAACTGTTTTTT
CDR3 protein: CASSLQTGGGEKLFF

clone size: -
V gene: TRBV19
D gene: TRBD2
J gene: TRBJ2-1
CDR3 DNA: TGTGCCAGTAGTATAAGGGGACTAGCGGTTTCCTACAATGAGCAGTTCTTC
CDR3 protein: CASSIRGLAVSYNEQFF

clone size: -
V gene: TRBV24-1
D gene: TRBD2
J gene: TRBJ2-1
CDR3 DNA: TGTGCCACCAGTGATTTAGACCGCGGGGGGTCTTACAATGAGCAGTTCTTC
CDR3 protein: CATSDLDRGGSYNEQFF

clone size: once
V gene: TRBV27
D gene: TRBD2
J gene: TRBJ2-7
CDR3 DNA: TGTGCCAGCAGTTCTAGCGGGGGGGCGAACGAGCAGTACTTC
CDR3 protein: CASSSSGGANEQYF

clone size: once
V gene: TRBV3-1/TRBV3-2
D gene: -
J gene: TRBJ1-5
CDR3 DNA: TGTGCCAGCAGCCAAGATACGGGAAACCAGCCCCAGCATTTT
CDR3 protein: CASSQDTGNQPQHF

clone size: -
V gene: TRBV7-8
D gene: -
J gene: TRBJ2-1
CDR3 DNA: TGTGCCAGCAGCTCCCTTAGGCGGGGGCGCCAGAACCATGAGCAGTTCTTC
CDR3 protein: CASSSLRRGRQNHEQFF

clone size: -
V gene: TRBV19
D gene: TRBD1
J gene: TRBJ1-1
CDR3 DNA: TGTGCCAGTAGTTTTCTCTCGGGACAGGGTACTAAAGGAGCTTTCTTT
CDR3 protein: CASSFLSGQGTKGAFF

clone size: -
V gene: TRBV5-6
D gene: -
J gene: TRBJ2-7
CDR3 DNA: TGTGCCAGCAGCTTTAGACAGTCCTACGAGCAGTACTTC
CDR3 protein: CASSFRQSYEQYF

clone size: -
V gene: TRBV25-1
D gene: -
J gene: TRBJ1-1
CDR3 DNA: TGTGCCAGCAGTGGCCCGACAGTGAACACTGAAGCTTTCTTT
CDR3 protein: CASSGPTVNTEAFF

clone size: once
V gene: TRBV6-1
D gene: TRBD1
J gene: TRBJ2-3
CDR3 DNA: TGTGCCAGCAGTGACCGGGACAGGGGGCTGAGAGATACGCAGTATTTT
CDR3 protein: CASSDRDRGLRDTQYF

clone size: once
V gene: TRBV11-2
D gene: -
J gene: TRBJ1-2
CDR3 DNA: TGTGCCAGCAGCACGATCCAACAGTGGCATGGCTACACCTTC
CDR3 protein: CASSTIQQWHGYTF

clone size: -
V gene: TRBV5-4
D gene: TRBD1
J gene: TRBJ1-6
CDR3 DNA: TGTGCCAGCAGCGCCGGTGGACAGGGTATCAGGTCACCCCTCCACTTT
CDR3 protein: CASSAGGQGIRSPLHF

clone size: -
V gene: TRBV12-5
D gene: TRBD1
J gene: TRBJ1-1
CDR3 DNA: TGTGCTAACACGCTCGGGACAGGGGGGACTGAAGCTTTCTTT
CDR3 protein: CANTLGTGGTEAFF

clone size: -
V gene: TRBV5-1
D gene: -
J gene: TRBJ1-2
CDR3 DNA: TGCGCCAGCAGCTTATGGCCCCTCGGGGACTATGGCTACACCTTC
CDR3 protein: CASSLWPLGDYGYTF

clone size: -
V gene: TRBV9
D gene: -
J gene: TRBJ1-1
CDR3 DNA: TGTGCCAGCAGCCCTGCCGGCGGGAACACTGAAGCTTTCTTT
CDR3 protein: CASSPAGGNTEAFF

clone size: once
V gene: TRBV5-1
D gene: TRBD2
J gene: TRBJ2-1
CDR3 DNA: TGCGCCAGCAGCTTGGGCCAGGGAGCGGGGGGCCGGGATGAGCAGTTCTTC
CDR3 protein: CASSLGQGAGGRDEQFF

clone size: -
V gene: TRBV11-2
D gene: TRBD2
J gene: TRBJ2-5
CDR3 DNA: TGTGCCAGCAGCTGGACTAGCGGGGAGTGGCAGTACTTC
CDR3 protein: CASSWTSGEWQYF

clone size: once
V gene: TRBV5-1
D gene: TRBD2
J gene: TRBJ2-7
CDR3 DNA: TGCGCCAGCAGCTCCGGACTAGCGGGGTTCTACGAGCAGTACTTC
CDR3 protein: CASSSGLAGFYEQYF

clone size: -
V gene: TRBV30
D gene: TRBD1
J gene: TRBJ2-3
CDR3 DNA: TGTGCCTGGAGTGTAAGGGGCAGGGGGCGGACAGATACGCAGTATTTT
CDR3 protein: CAWSVRGRGRTDTQYF

clone size: -
V gene: TRBV10-1
D gene: TRBD2
J gene: TRBJ2-3
CDR3 DNA: TGCGCCAGCAGCGTCGGACTAGCGGGGGGAAATACGCAGTATTTT
CDR3 protein: CASSVGLAGGNTQYF

clone size: -
V gene: TRBV7-9
D gene: TRBD1
J gene: TRBJ1-1
CDR3 DNA: TGTGCCAGCAGCTTAGGAGCAGGGGGCCAGACTGAAGCTTTCTTT
CDR3 protein: CASSLGAGGQTEAFF

clone size: -
V gene: TRBV27
D gene: -
J gene: TRBJ2-1
CDR3 DNA: TGTGCCAGCGGGAAAGGGGACACGCACAATGAGCAGTTCTTC
CDR3 protein: CASGKGDTHNEQFF

clone size: once
V gene: TRBV3-1/TRBV3-2
D gene: -
J gene: TRBJ2-3
CDR3 DNA: TGTGCCAGCAGCCAAATAGTCGCGGATACGCAGTATTTT
CDR3 protein: CASSQIVADTQYF

clone size: -
V gene: TRBV3-1/TRBV3-2
D gene: -
J gene: TRBJ1-4
CDR3 DNA: TGTGCCAGCAGCCAAGATCCCCGTTTTGCAACTAATGAAAAACTGTTTTTT
CDR3 protein: CASSQDPRFATNEKLFF

clone size: -
V gene: TRBV5-1
D gene: -
J gene: TRBJ1-1
CDR3 DNA: TGCGCCAGCAGCTCGGGAGGGGGCACTGAAGCTTTCTTT
CDR3 protein: CASSSGGGTEAFF

clone size: -
V gene: TRBV7-6
D gene: -
J gene: TRBJ1-2
CDR3 DNA: TGTGCCAGCAGCCCCCAGGCCCTCCACACCTTC
CDR3 protein: CASSPQALHTF

clone size: -
V gene: TRBV19
D gene: TRBD1
J gene: TRBJ1-1
CDR3 DNA: TGTGCCAGCTCTGGCGCCCACACAGGGGGCACTGAAGCTTTCTTT
CDR3 protein: CASSGAHTGGTEAFF